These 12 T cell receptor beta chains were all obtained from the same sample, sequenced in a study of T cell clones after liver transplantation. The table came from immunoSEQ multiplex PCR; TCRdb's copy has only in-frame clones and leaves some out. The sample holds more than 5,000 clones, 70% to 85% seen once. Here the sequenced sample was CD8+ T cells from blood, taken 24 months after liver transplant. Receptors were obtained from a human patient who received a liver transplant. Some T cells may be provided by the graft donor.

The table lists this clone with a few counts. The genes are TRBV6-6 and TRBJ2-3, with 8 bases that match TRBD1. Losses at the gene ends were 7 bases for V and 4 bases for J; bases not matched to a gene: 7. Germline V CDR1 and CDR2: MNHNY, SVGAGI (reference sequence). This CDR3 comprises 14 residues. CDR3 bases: TGTGCCAGCATGGTAGGACAGGGAGCAGATACGCAGTATTTT. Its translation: CASMVGQGADTQYF.

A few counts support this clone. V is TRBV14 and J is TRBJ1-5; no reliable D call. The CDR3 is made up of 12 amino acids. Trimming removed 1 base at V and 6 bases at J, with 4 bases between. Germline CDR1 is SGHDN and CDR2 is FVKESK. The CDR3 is CASSQVSQPQHF. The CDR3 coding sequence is TGTGCCAGCAGCCAAGTAAGTCAGCCCCAGCATTTT.

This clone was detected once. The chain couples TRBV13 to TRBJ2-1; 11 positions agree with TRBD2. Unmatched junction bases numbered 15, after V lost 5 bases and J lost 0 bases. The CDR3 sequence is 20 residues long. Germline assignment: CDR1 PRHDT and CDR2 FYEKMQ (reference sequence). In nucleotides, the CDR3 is TGTGCCAGCAGCCCCCGGGGTAGCGGGAGGGCCGAGAGCTCCTACAATGAGCAGTTCTTC. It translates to CASSPRGSGRAESSYNEQFF.

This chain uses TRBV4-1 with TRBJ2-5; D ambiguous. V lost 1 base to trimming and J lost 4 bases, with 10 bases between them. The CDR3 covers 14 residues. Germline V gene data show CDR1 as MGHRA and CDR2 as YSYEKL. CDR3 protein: CASSQGAAPETQYF. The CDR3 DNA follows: TGCGCCAGCAGCCAAGGTGCAGCCCCAGAGACCCAGTACTTC.

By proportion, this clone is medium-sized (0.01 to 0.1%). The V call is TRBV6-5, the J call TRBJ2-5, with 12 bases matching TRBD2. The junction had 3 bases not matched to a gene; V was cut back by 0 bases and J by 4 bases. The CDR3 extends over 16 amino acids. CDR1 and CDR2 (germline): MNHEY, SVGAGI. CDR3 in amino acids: CASSYSTSGGLETQYF. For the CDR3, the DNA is TGTGCCAGCAGTTACTCGACTAGCGGGGGTTTAGAGACCCAGTACTTC.

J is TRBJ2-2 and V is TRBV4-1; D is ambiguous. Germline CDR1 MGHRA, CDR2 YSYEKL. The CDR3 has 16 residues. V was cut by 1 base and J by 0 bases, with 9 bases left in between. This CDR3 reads CASSQAVSANTGELFF. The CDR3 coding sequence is TGCGCCAGCAGCCAAGCGGTTTCCGCGAACACCGGGGAGCTGTTTTTT.

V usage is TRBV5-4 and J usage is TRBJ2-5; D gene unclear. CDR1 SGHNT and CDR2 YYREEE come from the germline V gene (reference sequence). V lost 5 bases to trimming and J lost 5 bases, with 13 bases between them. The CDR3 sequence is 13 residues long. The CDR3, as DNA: TGTGCCAGCAGTATTGGCGGTCGGGAGACCCAGTACTTC. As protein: CASSIGGRETQYF.

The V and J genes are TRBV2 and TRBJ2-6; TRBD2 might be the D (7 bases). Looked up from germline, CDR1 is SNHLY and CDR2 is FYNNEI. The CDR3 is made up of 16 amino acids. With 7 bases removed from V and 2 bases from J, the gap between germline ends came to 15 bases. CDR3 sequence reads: CASTPGGLAGANVLTF. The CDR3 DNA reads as TGTGCCAGCACCCCCGGGGGGCTGGCTGGGGCCAACGTCCTGACTTTC. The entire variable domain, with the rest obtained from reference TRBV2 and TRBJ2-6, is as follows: EPEVTQTPSHQVTQMGQEVILRCVPISNHLYFYWYRQILGQKVEFLVSFYNNEISEKSEIFDDQFSVERPDGSNFTLKIRSTKLEDSAMYFCASTPGGLAGANVLTFGAGSRLTVL.

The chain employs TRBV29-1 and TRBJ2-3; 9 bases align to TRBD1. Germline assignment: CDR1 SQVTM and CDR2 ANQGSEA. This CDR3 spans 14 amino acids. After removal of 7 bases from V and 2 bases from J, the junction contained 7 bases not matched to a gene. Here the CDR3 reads CSGTGQGFTDTQYF. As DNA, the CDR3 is TGCAGCGGCACGGGACAGGGTTTCACAGATACGCAGTATTTT.

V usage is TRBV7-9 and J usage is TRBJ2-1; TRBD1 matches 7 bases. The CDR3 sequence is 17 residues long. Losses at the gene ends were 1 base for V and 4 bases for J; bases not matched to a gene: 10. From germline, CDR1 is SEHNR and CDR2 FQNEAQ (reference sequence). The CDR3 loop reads CASSLEEGQSHYNEQFF. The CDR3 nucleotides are TGTGCCAGCAGCTTAGAAGAGGGACAGAGTCATTACAATGAGCAGTTCTTC.

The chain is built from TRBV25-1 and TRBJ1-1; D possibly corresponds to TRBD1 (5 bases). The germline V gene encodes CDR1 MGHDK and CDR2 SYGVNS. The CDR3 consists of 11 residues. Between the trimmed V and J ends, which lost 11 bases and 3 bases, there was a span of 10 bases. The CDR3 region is CAALGDTEAFF. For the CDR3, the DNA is TGTGCCGCCCTGGGGGACACTGAAGCTTTCTTT.

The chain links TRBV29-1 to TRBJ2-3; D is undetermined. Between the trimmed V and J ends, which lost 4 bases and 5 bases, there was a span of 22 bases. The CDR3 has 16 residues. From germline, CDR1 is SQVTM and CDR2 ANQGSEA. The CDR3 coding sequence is TGCAGCGTTGGACCAATTGATTGGAAGGCTGTAGATACGCAGTATTTT. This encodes CSVGPIDWKAVDTQYF.